This T cell receptor beta chain was captured in a study of blood T cell repertoires in COVID-19. This table comes from immunoSEQ multiplex PCR, and its TCRdb copy is limited to in-frame clones, with some not included. The sample carries about 310,000 clones, around 92% recorded once. V was clipped by 1 base and J by 5 bases, with 8 bases between them. CDR3 size: 13 residues. Turning to this clone: Other DNA sequences in the sample encode the same CDR3.

The sequenced sample consisted of PBMCs or T cells enriched from blood (not recorded which). The sequence came from a woman in her thirties who had recovered from COVID-19. The chain has TRBV12-3 or TRBV12-4 and TRBJ1-1; the D gene is possibly TRBD1 (6 bases). This chain's CDR3 is CASSLVGGTEAFF. CDR3 DNA: TGTGCCAGCAGTTTAGTAGGGGGAACTGAAGCTTTCTTT.